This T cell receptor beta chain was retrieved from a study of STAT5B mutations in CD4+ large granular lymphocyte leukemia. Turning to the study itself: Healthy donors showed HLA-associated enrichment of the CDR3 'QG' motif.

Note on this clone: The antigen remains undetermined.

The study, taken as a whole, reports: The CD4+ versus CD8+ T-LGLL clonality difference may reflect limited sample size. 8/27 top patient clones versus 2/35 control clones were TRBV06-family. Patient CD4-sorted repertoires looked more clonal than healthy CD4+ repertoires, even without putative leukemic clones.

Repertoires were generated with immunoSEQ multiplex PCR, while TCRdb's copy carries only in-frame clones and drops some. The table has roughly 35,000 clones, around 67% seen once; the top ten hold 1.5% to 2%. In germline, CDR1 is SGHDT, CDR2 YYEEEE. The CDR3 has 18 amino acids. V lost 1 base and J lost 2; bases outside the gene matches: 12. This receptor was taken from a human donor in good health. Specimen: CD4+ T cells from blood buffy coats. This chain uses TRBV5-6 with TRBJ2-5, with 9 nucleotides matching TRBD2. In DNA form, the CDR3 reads TGTGCCAGCAGCTTGATCGCGGGGGGGCCTGGGGCACAAGAGACCCAGTACTTC. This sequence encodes CASSLIAGGPGAQETQYF.